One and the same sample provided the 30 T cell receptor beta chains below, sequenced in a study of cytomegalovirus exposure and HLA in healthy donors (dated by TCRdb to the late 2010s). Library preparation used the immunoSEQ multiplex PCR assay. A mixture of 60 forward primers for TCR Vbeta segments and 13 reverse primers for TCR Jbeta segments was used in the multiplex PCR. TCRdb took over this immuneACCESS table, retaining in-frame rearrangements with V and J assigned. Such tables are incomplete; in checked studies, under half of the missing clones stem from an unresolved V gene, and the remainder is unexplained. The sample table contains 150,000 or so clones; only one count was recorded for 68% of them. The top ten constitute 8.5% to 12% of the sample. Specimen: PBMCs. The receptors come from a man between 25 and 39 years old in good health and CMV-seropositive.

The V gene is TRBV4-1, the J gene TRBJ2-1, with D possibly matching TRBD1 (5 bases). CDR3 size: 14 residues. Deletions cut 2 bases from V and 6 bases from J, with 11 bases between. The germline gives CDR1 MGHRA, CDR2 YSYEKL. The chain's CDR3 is CASSQRQFSNEQFF. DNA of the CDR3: TGCGCCAGCAGCCAAAGACAGTTTTCCAATGAGCAGTTCTTC.

DNA for the CDR3: TGTGCTAGTGGTCCCAGGGTACCCTATGGCTACACCTTC. This encodes CASGPRVPYGYTF. This chain links TRBV12-5 with TRBJ1-2, with D perhaps TRBD1 (5 bases). Germline V CDR1 and CDR2: LGHNT, FRNRAP. V lost 5 bases and J lost 4, with 11 bases in between. This CDR3 is built from 13 residues.

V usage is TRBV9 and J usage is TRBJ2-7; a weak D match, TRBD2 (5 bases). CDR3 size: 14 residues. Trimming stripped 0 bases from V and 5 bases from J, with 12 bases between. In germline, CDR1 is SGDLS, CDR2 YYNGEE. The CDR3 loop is CASSVGLNEDEQYF. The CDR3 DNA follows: TGTGCCAGCAGCGTAGGACTAAATGAGGACGAGCAGTACTTC. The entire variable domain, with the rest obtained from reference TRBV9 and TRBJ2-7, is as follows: DSGVTQTPKHLITATGQRVTLRCSPRSGDLSVYWYQQSLDQGLQFLIQYYNGEERAKGNILERFSAQQFPDLHSELNLSSLELGDSALYFCASSVGLNEDEQYFGPGTRLTVT.

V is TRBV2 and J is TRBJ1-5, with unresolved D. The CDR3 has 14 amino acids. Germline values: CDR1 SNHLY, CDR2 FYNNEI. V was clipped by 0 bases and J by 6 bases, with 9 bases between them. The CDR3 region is CASSEAGGPQPQHF. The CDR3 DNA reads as TGTGCCAGCAGTGAAGCCGGCGGGCCTCAGCCCCAGCATTTT. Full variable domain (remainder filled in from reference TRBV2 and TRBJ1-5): EPEVTQTPSHQVTQMGQEVILRCVPISNHLYFYWYRQILGQKVEFLVSFYNNEISEKSEIFDDQFSVERPDGSNFTLKIRSTKLEDSAMYFCASSEAGGPQPQHFGDGTRLSIL.

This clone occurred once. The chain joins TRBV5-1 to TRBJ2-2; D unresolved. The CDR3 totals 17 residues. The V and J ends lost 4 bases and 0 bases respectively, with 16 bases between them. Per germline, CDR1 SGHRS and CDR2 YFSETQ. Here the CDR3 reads CASSPGIRSSNTGELFF. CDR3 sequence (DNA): TGCGCCAGCAGCCCAGGAATCAGATCGTCGAACACCGGGGAGCTGTTTTTT.

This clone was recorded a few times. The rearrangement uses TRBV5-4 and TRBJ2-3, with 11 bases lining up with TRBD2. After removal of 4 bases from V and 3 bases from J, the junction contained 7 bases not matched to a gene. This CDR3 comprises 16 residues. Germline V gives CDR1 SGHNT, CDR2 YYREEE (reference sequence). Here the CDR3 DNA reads TGTGCCAGCAGCCCTTTTAGCGGGAGGGCTACAGATACGCAGTATTTT. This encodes CASSPFSGRATDTQYF.

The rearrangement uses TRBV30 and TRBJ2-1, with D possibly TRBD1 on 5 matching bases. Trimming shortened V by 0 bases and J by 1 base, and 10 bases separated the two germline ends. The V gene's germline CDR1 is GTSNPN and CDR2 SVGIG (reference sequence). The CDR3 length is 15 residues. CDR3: CAWSVRGYSYNEQFF. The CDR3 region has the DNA TGTGCCTGGAGTGTAAGGGGCTATTCCTACAATGAGCAGTTCTTC.

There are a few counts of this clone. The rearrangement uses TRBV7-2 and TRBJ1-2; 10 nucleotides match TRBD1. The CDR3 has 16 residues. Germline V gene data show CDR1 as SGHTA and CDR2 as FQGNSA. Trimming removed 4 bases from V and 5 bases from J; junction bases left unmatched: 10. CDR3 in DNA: TGTGCCAGCAGCTCCAACCCCGGGACAGGGGAATATGGCTACACCTTC. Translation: CASSSNPGTGEYGYTF.

Here the CDR3 reads CASSDSLRSYNEQFF. The CDR3 DNA reads TGTGCCAGCAGTGACTCCCTCCGCTCCTACAATGAGCAGTTCTTC. The chain is built from TRBV6-4 and TRBJ2-1; unclear D gene. Germline V gene lookup returns CDR1 MRHNA and CDR2 SNTAGT. With 0 bases removed from V and 0 bases from J, the gap between germline ends came to 6 bases. The CDR3 contains 15 residues.

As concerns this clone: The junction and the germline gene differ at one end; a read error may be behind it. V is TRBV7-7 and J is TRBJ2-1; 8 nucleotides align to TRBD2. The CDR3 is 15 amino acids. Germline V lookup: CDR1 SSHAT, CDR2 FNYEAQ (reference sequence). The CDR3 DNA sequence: TGTGCTAGCAGCTCCCTCCCCGGGAGGGGTTATGAGCAGTTCTTC. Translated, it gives CASSSLPGRGYEQFF.

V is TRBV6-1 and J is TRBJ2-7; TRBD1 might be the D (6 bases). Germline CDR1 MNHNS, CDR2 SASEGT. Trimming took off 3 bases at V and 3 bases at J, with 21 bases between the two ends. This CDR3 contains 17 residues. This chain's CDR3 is CASSDPWKGPGDYEQYF. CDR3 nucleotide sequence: TGTGCCAGCAGTGACCCCTGGAAAGGGCCAGGGGACTACGAGCAGTACTTC.

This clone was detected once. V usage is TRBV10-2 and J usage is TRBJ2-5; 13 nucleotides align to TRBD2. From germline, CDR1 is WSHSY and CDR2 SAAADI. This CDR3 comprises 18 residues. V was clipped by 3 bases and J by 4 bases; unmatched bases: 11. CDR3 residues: CASSDRRTSGSVSETQYF. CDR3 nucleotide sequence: TGCGCCAGCAGTGACCGTCGGACTAGCGGGAGTGTTTCAGAGACCCAGTACTTC.

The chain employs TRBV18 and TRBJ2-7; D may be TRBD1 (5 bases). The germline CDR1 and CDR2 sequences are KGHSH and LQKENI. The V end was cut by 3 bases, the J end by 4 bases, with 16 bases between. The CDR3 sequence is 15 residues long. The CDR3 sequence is CASSPPTEPFYEQYF. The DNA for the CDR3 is TGTGCCAGCTCACCCCCGACAGAGCCTTTTTACGAGCAGTACTTC.

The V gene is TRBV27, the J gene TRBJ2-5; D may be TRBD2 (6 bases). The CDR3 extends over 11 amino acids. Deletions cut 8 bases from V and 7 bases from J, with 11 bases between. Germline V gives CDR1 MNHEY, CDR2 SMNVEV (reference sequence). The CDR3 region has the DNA TGTGCCAGCCGCCTCGGGGGGACCCAGTACTTC. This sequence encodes CASRLGGTQYF.

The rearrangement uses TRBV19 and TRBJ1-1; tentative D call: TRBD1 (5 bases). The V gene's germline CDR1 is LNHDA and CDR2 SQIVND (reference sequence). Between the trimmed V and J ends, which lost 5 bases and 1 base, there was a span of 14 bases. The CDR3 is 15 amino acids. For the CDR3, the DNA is TGTGCCAGTAGTCCACCAGACAGAGCGAACACTGAAGCTTTCTTT. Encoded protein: CASSPPDRANTEAFF.

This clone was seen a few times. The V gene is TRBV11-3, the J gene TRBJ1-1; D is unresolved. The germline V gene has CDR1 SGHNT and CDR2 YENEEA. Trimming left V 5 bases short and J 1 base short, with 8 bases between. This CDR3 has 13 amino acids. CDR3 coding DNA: TGTGCCAGCAGCACGGGGTGGAACACTGAAGCTTTCTTT. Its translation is CASSTGWNTEAFF.

The CDR3 spells CASLEELAGGPDFYEQYF. The CDR3 nucleotides are TGTGCCAGCTTGGAGGAGCTAGCGGGAGGGCCCGACTTCTACGAGCAGTACTTC. The chain has TRBV2 and TRBJ2-7, with 12 bases matching TRBD2. The CDR3 has 18 amino acids. Germline V gene sequence: CDR1 SNHLY, CDR2 FYNNEI. V was pared by 8 bases and J by 3 bases, with 17 bases of the junction left unmatched.

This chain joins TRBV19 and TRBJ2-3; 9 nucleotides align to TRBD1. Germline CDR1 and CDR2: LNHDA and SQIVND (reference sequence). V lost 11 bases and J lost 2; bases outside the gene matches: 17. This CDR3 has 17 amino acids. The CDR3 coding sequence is TGTGCCGCCTCGGCGGGACAGGGTGTCCAGAACACAGATACGCAGTATTTT. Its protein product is CAASAGQGVQNTDTQYF.

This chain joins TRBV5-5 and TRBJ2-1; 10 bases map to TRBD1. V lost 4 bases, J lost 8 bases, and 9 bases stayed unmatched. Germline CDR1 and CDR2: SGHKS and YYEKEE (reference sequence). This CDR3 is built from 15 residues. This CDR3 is CASSPRDRGVDEQFF. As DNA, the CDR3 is TGTGCCAGCAGCCCCCGGGACAGGGGAGTCGATGAGCAGTTCTTC.

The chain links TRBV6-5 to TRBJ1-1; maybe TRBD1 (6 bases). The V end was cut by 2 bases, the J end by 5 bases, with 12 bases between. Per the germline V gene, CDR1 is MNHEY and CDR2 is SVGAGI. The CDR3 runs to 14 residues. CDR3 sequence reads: CASSYRGARTEAFF. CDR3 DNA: TGTGCCAGCAGTTACCGGGGGGCTAGGACTGAAGCTTTCTTT.

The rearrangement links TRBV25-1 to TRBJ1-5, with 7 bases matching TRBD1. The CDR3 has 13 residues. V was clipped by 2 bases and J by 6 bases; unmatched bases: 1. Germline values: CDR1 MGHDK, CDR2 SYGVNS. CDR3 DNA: TGTGCCAGCAGTGAAGGGGACAGTCAGCCCCAGCATTTT. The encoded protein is CASSEGDSQPQHF.

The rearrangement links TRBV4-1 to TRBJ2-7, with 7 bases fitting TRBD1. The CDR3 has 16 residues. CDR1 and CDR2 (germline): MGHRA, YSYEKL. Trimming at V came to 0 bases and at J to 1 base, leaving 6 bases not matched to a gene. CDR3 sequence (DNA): TGCGCCAGCAGCCAAGAGTTAGGGGGCGCATCCTACGAGCAGTACTTC. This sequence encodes CASSQELGGASYEQYF.

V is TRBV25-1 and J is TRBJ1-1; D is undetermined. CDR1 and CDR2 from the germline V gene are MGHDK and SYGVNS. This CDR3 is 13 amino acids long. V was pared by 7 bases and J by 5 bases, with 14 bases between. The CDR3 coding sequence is TGTGCCAGCACCCCGGTCCCGGGGACTGAAGCTTTCTTT. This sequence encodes CASTPVPGTEAFF.

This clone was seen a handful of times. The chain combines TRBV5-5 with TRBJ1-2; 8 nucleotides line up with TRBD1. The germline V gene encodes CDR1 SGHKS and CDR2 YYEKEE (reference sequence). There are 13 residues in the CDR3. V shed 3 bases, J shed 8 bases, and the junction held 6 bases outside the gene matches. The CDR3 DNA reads TGTGCCAGCAGCTCCTCAGGGGGCTGGGGCTACACCTTC. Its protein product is CASSSSGGWGYTF.

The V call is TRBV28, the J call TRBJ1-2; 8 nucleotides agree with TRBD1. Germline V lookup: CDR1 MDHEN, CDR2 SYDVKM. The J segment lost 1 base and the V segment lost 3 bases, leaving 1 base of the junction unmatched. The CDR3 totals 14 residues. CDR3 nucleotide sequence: TGTGCCAGCAGTTTGGGACAGGATAACTATGGCTACACCTTC. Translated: CASSLGQDNYGYTF.

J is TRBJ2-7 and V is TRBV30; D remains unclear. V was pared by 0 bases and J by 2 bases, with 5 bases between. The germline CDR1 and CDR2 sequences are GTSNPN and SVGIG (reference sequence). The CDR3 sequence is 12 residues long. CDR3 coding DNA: TGTGCCTGGAGTGTCGCGACCTACGAGCAGTACTTC. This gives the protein CAWSVATYEQYF.

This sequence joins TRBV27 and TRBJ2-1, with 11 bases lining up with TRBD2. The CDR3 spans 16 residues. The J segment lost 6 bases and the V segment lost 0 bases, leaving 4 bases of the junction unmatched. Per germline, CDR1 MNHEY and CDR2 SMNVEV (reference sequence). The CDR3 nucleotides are TGTGCCAGCAGTTTATCCGGGACTAGCGGAACCAATGAGCAGTTCTTC. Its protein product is CASSLSGTSGTNEQFF.

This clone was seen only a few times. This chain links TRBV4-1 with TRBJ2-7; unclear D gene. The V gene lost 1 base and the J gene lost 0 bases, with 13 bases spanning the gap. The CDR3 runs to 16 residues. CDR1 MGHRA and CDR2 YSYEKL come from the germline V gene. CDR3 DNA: TGCGCCAGCAGCCAAGGAGGAGCTAAGATCTCCTACGAGCAGTACTTC. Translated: CASSQGGAKISYEQYF.

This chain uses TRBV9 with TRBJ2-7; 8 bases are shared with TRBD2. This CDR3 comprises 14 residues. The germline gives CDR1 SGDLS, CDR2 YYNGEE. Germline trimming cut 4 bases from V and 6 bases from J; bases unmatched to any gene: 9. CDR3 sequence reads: CASSPRTSSSEQYF. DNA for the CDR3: TGTGCCAGCAGCCCTCGGACTAGCAGCTCCGAGCAGTACTTC. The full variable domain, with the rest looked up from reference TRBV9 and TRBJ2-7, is DSGVTQTPKHLITATGQRVTLRCSPRSGDLSVYWYQQSLDQGLQFLIQYYNGEERAKGNILERFSAQQFPDLHSELNLSSLELGDSALYFCASSPRTSSSEQYFGPGTRLTVT.

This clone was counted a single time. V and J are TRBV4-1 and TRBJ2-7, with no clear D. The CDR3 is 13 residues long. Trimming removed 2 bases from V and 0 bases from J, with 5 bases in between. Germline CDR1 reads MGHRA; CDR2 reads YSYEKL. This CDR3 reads CASSQLISYEQYF. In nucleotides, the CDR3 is TGCGCCAGCAGCCAACTAATCTCCTACGAGCAGTACTTC.